These 10 T cell receptor beta chains came from one sample sequenced in a study of blood T cell repertoires in COVID-19. Only in-frame clones appear in the TCRdb table, and some are missing; sequencing was by immunoSEQ multiplex PCR. The top ten hold around 2.9% of the sample, which has 250,000 or so clones, roughly 90% seen once. Sequencing was performed on peripheral blood. All receptors derive from a woman aged 55 to 70 with acute or convalescent COVID-19.

This rearrangement joins TRBV30 to TRBJ2-5; TRBD2 is a possible D gene (5 bases). Trimming left V 4 bases short and J 6 bases short, with 18 bases between. The CDR3 consists of 14 residues. The germline gives CDR1 GTSNPN, CDR2 SVGIG (reference sequence). DNA of the CDR3: TGTGCCTGGATTGGGGAGATGACGGGGAAGACCCAGTACTTC. It encodes CAWIGEMTGKTQYF.

The V call is TRBV24-1, the J call TRBJ2-3; TRBD2 might be the D (6 bases). Trimming shortened V by 9 bases and J by 1 base, and 7 bases separated the two germline ends. This CDR3 contains 12 residues. Germline CDR1 is KGHDR and CDR2 is SFDVKD. The CDR3, as DNA: TGTGCCACCCAGCGGGGCACAGATACGCAGTATTTT. Amino acids: CATQRGTDTQYF.

This clone was seen only once. V usage is TRBV19 and J usage is TRBJ2-3; 9 bases match TRBD1. Germline lookup yields CDR1 LNHDA and CDR2 SQIVND (reference sequence). The CDR3 length is 15 residues. V lost 3 bases, J lost 4 bases, and 5 bases stayed unmatched. CDR3 coding DNA: TGTGCCAGTAGTATGGGGGACAGGGTGGCAGATACGCAGTATTTT. Translated: CASSMGDRVADTQYF.

This chain links TRBV29-1 with TRBJ1-1; D perhaps matches TRBD1 (5 bases). The CDR3 runs to 14 residues. Germline V gives CDR1 SQVTM, CDR2 ANQGSEA. With 5 bases removed from V and 1 base from J, the gap between germline ends came to 14 bases. The CDR3 here is CSVRGLFRNTEAFF. The CDR3 DNA is TGCAGCGTTAGGGGACTTTTTAGGAACACTGAAGCTTTCTTT.

This clone was seen at least ten times. The genes are TRBV7-8 and TRBJ1-6; TRBD1 matches 7 bases. Germline CDR1 and CDR2: SGHVS and FQNEAQ. This CDR3 region has 15 residues. The junction had 4 bases not matched to a gene; V was cut back by 3 bases and J by 5 bases. The CDR3 DNA is TGTGCCAGCAGCTTTGGGACAGCTAATAATTCACCCCTCCACTTT. This sequence encodes CASSFGTANNSPLHF.

The V call is TRBV28, the J call TRBJ2-1; no definite D call. The ends were cut back, 4 bases at V and 5 bases at J, with 3 bases in the middle. From germline, CDR1 is MDHEN and CDR2 SYDVKM. This CDR3 is built from 11 residues. CDR3 DNA: TGTGCCAGCAGTTCTAACAATGAGCAGTTCTTC. It yields the protein CASSSNNEQFF.

The chain links TRBV7-3 to TRBJ2-7; D unresolved. The V end lost 3 bases, the J end lost 3 bases, and 18 bases lay between the germline ends. Germline CDR1 reads SGHTA; CDR2 reads FQGTGA. The CDR3 is made up of 16 amino acids. CDR3 loop: CASSFGSNTDIYEQYF. The DNA of the CDR3 is TGTGCCAGCAGCTTCGGTTCTAATACAGATATCTACGAGCAGTACTTC.

J is TRBJ1-1 and V is TRBV10-3; TRBD1 aligns across 9 bases. Germline V CDR1 and CDR2: ENHRY, SYGVKD. After removal of 6 bases from V and 3 bases from J, the junction contained 5 bases not matched to a gene. The CDR3 extends over 14 amino acids. CDR3 protein: CAIRGTGKDTEAFF. The DNA for the CDR3 is TGTGCCATCAGAGGGACAGGGAAGGACACTGAAGCTTTCTTT.

The rearrangement uses TRBV18 and TRBJ1-1; D possibly corresponds to TRBD1 (5 bases). This CDR3 contains 16 residues. Trimming left V 2 bases short and J 0 bases short, with 13 bases between. From germline, CDR1 is KGHSH and CDR2 LQKENI. The CDR3 DNA reads as TGTGCCAGCTCACCAAGACCGGGGGTAATGAACACTGAAGCTTTCTTT. Its protein product is CASSPRPGVMNTEAFF.

This clone showed up just once. The rearrangement uses TRBV28 and TRBJ1-1, with D uncertain. CDR3 size: 13 residues. CDR1 and CDR2 from the germline V gene are MDHEN and SYDVKM. V was trimmed by 10 bases and J by 11 bases, leaving 23 bases between them. For the CDR3, the DNA is TGTGCCACCAGCGCTAGCCCATCGTTGAGGGCTTTCTTT. It specifies CATSASPSLRAFF.